This T cell receptor (beta chain) originates from a study of blood T cell repertoires in COVID-19. The method was immunoSEQ multiplex PCR; TCRdb's version includes in-frame clones alone and lacks a portion of them. This sample has tens of thousands of clones, with roughly 92% found just once. Germline CDR1 is LNHDA and CDR2 is SQIVND (reference sequence). The germline V and J ends were trimmed by 3 bases and 11 bases, with 11 bases remaining between them. This CDR3 has 12 residues. The rearrangement uses TRBV19 and TRBJ1-5, with unresolved D. Sequenced material: peripheral blood. The source of this sequence is a middle-aged man with active COVID-19. The DNA of the CDR3 is TGTGCCAGTAGTATTTATACTGAGGCCCAGCATTTT. Its translation: CASSIYTEAQHF.